The 2 T cell receptor beta chains reported below all come from one sample, sequenced in a study of T cells after yellow fever vaccination. TCRdb passed the 5' RACE reads through MiXCR, listing each CDR3 protein once. The sample lists almost 600,000 distinct CDR3 sequences; approximately 12% were seen once. This specimen consisted of PBMCs, obtained on the day of the yellow fever booster vaccination. These receptors all stem from a man aged 25-45 years who received the YFV17D yellow fever vaccine.

This clonotype was picked up a small number of times. The rearrangement uses TRBV5-8 and TRBJ1-6, with 7 bases identical to TRBD1. Trimming took 5 bases from V and 9 from J; bases not matched to a gene: 5. This CDR3 is built from 13 residues. CDR1 and CDR2 (germline): SGHTS, YDEGEE. The DNA of the CDR3 is TGTGCCAGCAGTAGACAGGGAACTTCACCCCTCCACTTT. As protein: CASSRQGTSPLHF.

The CDR3 protein is CASSLLAHKQETQYF. In nucleotides, the CDR3 is TGTGCCAGCAGTCTACTAGCACATAAACAAGAGACCCAGTACTTC. This chain connects TRBV6-5 to TRBJ2-5; D perhaps matches TRBD2 (6 bases). The CDR3 length is 15 residues. Per germline, CDR1 MNHEY and CDR2 SVGAGI. Trimming shortened V by 5 bases and J by 2 bases, and 15 bases separated the two germline ends.